The rows below give T cell receptor beta chains drawn from one sample of a study of cytomegalovirus exposure and HLA in healthy donors. The assay was immunoSEQ multiplex PCR, and TCRdb's table has in-frame clones only and misses some. The data contain roughly 130,000 clones, around 74% of them singletons. The sample comprised PBMCs. These receptors were taken from a man younger than 35 in good health and CMV-seropositive. Each CDR3 is given with its conserved first and last residue. The D gene is left open where the match is weak. For some rows the clone size is stated as once, few or many, or as a class when expanded; others skip it.

j_call	clone_size	v_call	d_call	cdr3_aa	cdr3_nt
TRBJ1-2	-	TRBV5-1	-	CASSLVVVGGPSTYGYTF	TGCGCCAGCAGCTTGGTAGTTGTGGGGGGGCCCTCTACCTATGGCTACACCTTC
TRBJ1-4	-	TRBV5-1	-	CASSLGAYGEKLFF	TGCGCCAGCAGCTTAGGGGCATATGGTGAAAAACTGTTTTTT
TRBJ2-7	-	TRBV10-1	-	CASSDNSYEQYF	TGCGCCAGCAGTGACAACAGCTACGAGCAGTACTTC
TRBJ1-2	once	TRBV7-2	-	CASSDRVQDHTNYGYTF	TGTGCCAGCAGCGACCGGGTCCAAGACCATACTAACTATGGCTACACCTTC
TRBJ2-1	-	TRBV7-3	-	CASSLIAASNRNEQFF	TGTGCCAGCAGCTTAATCGCGGCTAGCAATAGGAATGAGCAGTTCTTC
TRBJ1-5	-	TRBV28	TRBD1	CATSDRVGNNQPQHF	TGTGCCACCTCGGACAGGGTAGGTAACAATCAGCCCCAGCATTTT
TRBJ1-2	-	TRBV4-2	TRBD1	CASSRGTGVFYGYTF	TGTGCCAGCAGCCGGGGGACAGGGGTCTTCTATGGCTACACCTTC
TRBJ1-4	-	TRBV28	TRBD1	CASSGGTGRTTNEKLFF	TGTGCCAGCAGTGGAGGGACAGGGAGGACAACTAATGAAAAACTGTTTTTT
TRBJ1-4	-	TRBV9	-	CASSVEPGLHEKLFF	TGTGCCAGCAGCGTAGAACCAGGGCTACATGAAAAACTGTTTTTT
TRBJ1-1	-	TRBV28	TRBD1	CASSYMTGGDRNTEAFF	TGTGCCAGCAGTTATATGACAGGGGGTGACAGGAACACTGAAGCTTTCTTT
TRBJ2-3	-	TRBV29-1	-	CSVETTGRDTQYF	TGCAGCGTTGAAACGACGGGGAGGGATACGCAGTATTTT
TRBJ2-1	-	TRBV9	TRBD2	CASSDAGEAYNEQFF	TGTGCCAGCAGCGACGCGGGAGAGGCTTACAATGAGCAGTTCTTC
TRBJ2-3	-	TRBV6-5	-	CASSGQNTQYF	TGTGCCAGCAGTGGACAGAATACGCAGTATTTT
TRBJ1-1	few	TRBV30	-	CAWSVQGNTEAFF	TGTGCCTGGAGTGTACAGGGGAACACTGAAGCTTTCTTT
TRBJ2-6	-	TRBV15	-	CATSRDQRLSGANVLTF	TGTGCCACCAGCAGAGATCAGCGCCTCTCTGGGGCCAACGTCCTGACTTTC
TRBJ2-1	-	TRBV28	-	CASSLVNEQFF	TGTGCCAGCAGCCTCGTCAATGAGCAGTTCTTC
TRBJ2-7	-	TRBV10-2	-	CASSEGSSYEQYF	TGCGCCAGCAGTGAGGGCAGCTCCTACGAGCAGTACTTC
TRBJ2-3	-	TRBV7-2	TRBD2	CASRLAGDTQYF	TGTGCCAGCAGACTAGCGGGAGATACGCAGTATTTT
TRBJ1-2	-	TRBV16	-	CASSQVYQGVNYGYTF	TGTGCCAGCAGCCAAGTGTATCAGGGTGTGAACTATGGCTACACCTTC
TRBJ2-3	-	TRBV18	-	CASSPPPRTDTQYF	TGTGCCAGCTCACCACCTCCCAGGACAGATACGCAGTATTTT
TRBJ1-4	few	TRBV7-9	TRBD1	CASSPGGLSNEKLFF	TGTGCCAGCAGTCCAGGGGGCTTATCTAATGAAAAACTGTTTTTT
TRBJ1-5	-	TRBV27	-	CASSLVGAGRVGQPQHF	TGTGCCAGCAGTTTAGTTGGAGCGGGCAGGGTCGGACAGCCCCAGCATTTT
TRBJ1-3	few	TRBV6-5	-	CATTGRSSGNTIYF	TGTGCCACGACAGGCCGATCTTCTGGAAACACCATATATTTT
TRBJ2-1	-	TRBV6-4	-	CASSDGLWDEQFF	TGTGCCAGCAGTGACGGACTTTGGGATGAGCAGTTCTTC
TRBJ1-1	-	TRBV7-9	TRBD1	CASYPTGETAEAFF	TGTGCCAGCTACCCGACAGGGGAAACGGCTGAAGCTTTCTTT
TRBJ1-2	-	TRBV5-1	TRBD1	CASSETGRDGYTF	TGCGCCAGCAGCGAGACAGGGCGGGATGGCTACACCTTC
TRBJ1-3	-	TRBV21-1	-	CASSKATPGGGNTIYF	TGTGCCAGCAGCAAGGCAACCCCAGGGGGCGGAAACACCATATATTTT
TRBJ1-1	-	TRBV5-4	TRBD1	CASSFRDRGAEAFF	TGTGCCAGCAGCTTCCGGGACAGGGGCGCTGAAGCTTTCTTT
TRBJ1-5	-	TRBV27	TRBD1	CASRASGGYQPQHF	TGTGCCAGCAGGGCGTCAGGGGGGTATCAGCCCCAGCATTTT
TRBJ1-1	-	TRBV11-2	-	CASNQGTYGTEAFF	TGTGCCAGCAACCAGGGAACGTATGGCACTGAAGCTTTCTTT
TRBJ1-2	-	TRBV6-5	-	CASSSNSLKSGYTF	TGTGCCAGCAGCTCGAACAGCCTCAAGAGCGGCTACACCTTC
TRBJ2-3	-	TRBV5-1	TRBD2	CASRAGGPTTDTQYF	TGCGCCAGCAGGGCGGGGGGGCCGACCACAGATACGCAGTATTTT
TRBJ1-2	-	TRBV29-1	TRBD1	CSVPQGAHYGYTF	TGCAGCGTGCCACAGGGGGCTCACTATGGCTACACCTTC
TRBJ2-2	once	TRBV29-1	TRBD2	CSWGGDTGELFF	TGCAGCTGGGGGGGGGACACCGGGGAGCTGTTTTTT
TRBJ2-7	few	TRBV7-6	TRBD2	CASSLLAGTYEQYF	TGTGCCAGCAGCTTGTTAGCGGGGACATACGAGCAGTACTTC
TRBJ2-5	few	TRBV2	TRBD1	CASSSTGVTETQYF	TGTGCCAGCAGTTCCACAGGGGTGACGGAGACCCAGTACTTC
TRBJ2-1	-	TRBV9	-	CASSVDSGFSYNEQFF	TGTGCCAGCAGCGTAGATTCAGGGTTTTCCTACAATGAGCAGTTCTTC
TRBJ2-4	-	TRBV2	-	CASIDRIAKNIQYF	TGTGCCAGCATCGACAGGATAGCCAAAAACATTCAGTACTTC
TRBJ1-5	few	TRBV15	-	CATSSGDQPQHF	TGTGCCACCAGCAGCGGGGATCAGCCCCAGCATTTT